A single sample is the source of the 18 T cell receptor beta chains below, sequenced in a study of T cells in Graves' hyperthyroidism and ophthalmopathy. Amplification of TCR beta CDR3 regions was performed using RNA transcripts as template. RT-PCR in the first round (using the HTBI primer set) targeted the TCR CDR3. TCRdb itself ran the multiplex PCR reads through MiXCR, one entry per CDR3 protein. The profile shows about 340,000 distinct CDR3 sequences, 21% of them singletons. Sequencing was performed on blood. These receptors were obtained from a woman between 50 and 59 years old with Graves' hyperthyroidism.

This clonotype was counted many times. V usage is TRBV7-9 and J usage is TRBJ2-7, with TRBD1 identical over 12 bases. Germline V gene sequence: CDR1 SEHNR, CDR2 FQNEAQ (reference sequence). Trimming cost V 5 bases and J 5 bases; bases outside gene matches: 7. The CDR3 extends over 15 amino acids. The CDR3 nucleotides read TGTGCCAGCAGCCGGACTGGGACAGGGGGCCACGAGCAGTACTTC. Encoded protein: CASSRTGTGGHEQYF. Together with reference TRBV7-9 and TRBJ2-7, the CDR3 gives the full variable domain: DTGVSQNPRHKITKRGQNVTFRCDPISEHNRLYWYRQTLGQGPEFLTYFQNEAQLEKSRLLSDRFSAERPKGSFSTLEIQRTEQGDSAMYLCASSRTGTGGHEQYFGPGTRLTVT.

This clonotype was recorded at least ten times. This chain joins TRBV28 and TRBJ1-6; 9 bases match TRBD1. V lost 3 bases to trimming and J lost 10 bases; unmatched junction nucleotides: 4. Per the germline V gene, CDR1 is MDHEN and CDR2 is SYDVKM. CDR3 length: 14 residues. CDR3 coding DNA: TGTGCCAGCAGTTTTGGACAGGGGAACTCACCCCTCCACTTT. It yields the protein CASSFGQGNSPLHF.

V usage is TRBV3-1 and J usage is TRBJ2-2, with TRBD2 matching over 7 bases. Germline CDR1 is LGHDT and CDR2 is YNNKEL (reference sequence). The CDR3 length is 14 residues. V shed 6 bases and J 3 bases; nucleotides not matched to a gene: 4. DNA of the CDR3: TGTGCCAGCAGGGACCGGGGGGACACCGGGGAGCTGTTTTTT. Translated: CASRDRGDTGELFF.

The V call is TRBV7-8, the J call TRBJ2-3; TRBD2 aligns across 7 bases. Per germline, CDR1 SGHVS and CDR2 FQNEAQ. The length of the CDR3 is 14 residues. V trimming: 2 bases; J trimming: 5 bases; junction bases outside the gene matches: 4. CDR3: CASSLLAGVDTQYF. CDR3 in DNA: TGTGCCAGCAGCTTATTGGCGGGAGTAGATACGCAGTATTTT.

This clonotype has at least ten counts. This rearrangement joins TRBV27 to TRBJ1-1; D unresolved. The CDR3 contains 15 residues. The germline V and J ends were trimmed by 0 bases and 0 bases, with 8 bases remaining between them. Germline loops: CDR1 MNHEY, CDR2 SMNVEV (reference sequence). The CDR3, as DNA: TGTGCCAGCAGTTTATCCGGCAGCATGAACACTGAAGCTTTCTTT. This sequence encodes CASSLSGSMNTEAFF.

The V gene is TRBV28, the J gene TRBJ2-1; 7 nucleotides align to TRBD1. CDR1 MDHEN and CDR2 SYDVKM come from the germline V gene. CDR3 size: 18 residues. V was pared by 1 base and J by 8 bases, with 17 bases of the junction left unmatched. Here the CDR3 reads CASSLSFLVPQGVYEQFF. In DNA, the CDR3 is TGTGCCAGCAGTTTATCCTTCTTAGTGCCCCAGGGGGTCTATGAGCAGTTCTTC. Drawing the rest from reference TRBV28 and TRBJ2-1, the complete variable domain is DVKVTQSSRYLVKRTGEKVFLECVQDMDHENMFWYRQDPGLGLRLIYFSYDVKMKEKGDIPEGYSVSREKKERFSLILESASTNQTSMYLCASSLSFLVPQGVYEQFFGPGTRLTVL.

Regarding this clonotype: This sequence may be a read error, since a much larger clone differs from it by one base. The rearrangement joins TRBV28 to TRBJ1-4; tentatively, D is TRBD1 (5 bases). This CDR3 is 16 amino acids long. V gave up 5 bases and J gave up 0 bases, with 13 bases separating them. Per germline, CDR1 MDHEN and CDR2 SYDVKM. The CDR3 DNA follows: TGTGCCAGCAGTCCCCCTCGGGGGACAACTAATGAAAAACTGTTTTTT. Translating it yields CASSPPRGTTNEKLFF.

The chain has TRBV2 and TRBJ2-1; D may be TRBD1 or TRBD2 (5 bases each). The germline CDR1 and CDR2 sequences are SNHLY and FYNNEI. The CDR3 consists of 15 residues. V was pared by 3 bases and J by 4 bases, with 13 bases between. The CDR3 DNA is TGTGCCAGCAGTGAGGGGGACCCCATTTACAATGAGCAGTTCTTC. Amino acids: CASSEGDPIYNEQFF.

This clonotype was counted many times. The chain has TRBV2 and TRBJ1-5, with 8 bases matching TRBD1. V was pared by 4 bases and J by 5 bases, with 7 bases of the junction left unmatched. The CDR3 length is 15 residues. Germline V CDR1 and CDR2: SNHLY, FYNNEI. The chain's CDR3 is CASSGGQGAYQPQHF. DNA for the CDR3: TGTGCCAGCAGTGGGGGCCAGGGGGCCTATCAGCCCCAGCATTTT.

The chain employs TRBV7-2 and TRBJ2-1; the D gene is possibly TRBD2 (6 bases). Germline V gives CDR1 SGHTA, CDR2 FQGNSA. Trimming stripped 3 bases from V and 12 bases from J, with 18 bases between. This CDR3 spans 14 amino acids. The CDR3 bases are TGTGCCAGCAGCTTGACGGGAGTAGCGTCCTGGCAGTTCTTC. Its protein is CASSLTGVASWQFF.

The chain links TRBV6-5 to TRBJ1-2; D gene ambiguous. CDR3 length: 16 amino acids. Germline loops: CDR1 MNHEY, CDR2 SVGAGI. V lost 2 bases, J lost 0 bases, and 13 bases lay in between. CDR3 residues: CASSYGRAVANYGYTF. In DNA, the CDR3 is TGTGCCAGCAGTTACGGCCGAGCAGTAGCTAACTATGGCTACACCTTC.

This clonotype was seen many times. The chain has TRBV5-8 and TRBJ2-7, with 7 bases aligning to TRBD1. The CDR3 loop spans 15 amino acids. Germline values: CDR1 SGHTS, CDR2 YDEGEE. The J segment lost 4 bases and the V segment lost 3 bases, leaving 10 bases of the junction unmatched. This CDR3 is CASSSPGQRTYEQYF. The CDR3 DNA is TGTGCCAGCAGCTCCCCGGGACAGAGAACATACGAGCAGTACTTC.

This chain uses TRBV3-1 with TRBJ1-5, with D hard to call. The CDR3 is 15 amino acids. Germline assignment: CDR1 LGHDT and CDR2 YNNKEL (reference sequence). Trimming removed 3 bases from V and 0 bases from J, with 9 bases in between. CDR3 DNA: TGTGCCAGCAGCCAGGGTACTTATAGCAATCAGCCCCAGCATTTT. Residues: CASSQGTYSNQPQHF.

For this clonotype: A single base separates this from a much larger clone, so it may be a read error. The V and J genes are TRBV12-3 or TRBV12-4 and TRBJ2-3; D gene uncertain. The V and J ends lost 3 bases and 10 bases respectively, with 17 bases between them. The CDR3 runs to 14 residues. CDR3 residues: CASSFGQAGDSQYF. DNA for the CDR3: TGTGCCAGCAGTTTCGGGCAGGCAGGCGATTCGCAGTATTTT.

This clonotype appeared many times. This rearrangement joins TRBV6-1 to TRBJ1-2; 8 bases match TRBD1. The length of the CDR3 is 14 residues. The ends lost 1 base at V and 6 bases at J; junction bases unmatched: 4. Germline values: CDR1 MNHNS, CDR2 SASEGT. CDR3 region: CASSEGRGRDGYTF. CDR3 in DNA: TGTGCCAGCAGTGAAGGCAGGGGGCGCGATGGCTACACCTTC.

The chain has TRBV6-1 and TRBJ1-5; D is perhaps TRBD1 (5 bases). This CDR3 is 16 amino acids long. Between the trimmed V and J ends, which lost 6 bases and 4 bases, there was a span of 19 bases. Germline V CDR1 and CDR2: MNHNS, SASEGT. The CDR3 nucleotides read TGTGCCAGCAGCCCTGGACATTCAGCAGTAAATCAGCCCCAGCATTTT. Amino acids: CASSPGHSAVNQPQHF.

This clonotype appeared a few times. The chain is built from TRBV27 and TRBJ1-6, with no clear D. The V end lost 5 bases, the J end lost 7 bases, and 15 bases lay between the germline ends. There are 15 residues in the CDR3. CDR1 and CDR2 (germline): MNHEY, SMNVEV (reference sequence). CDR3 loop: CASSGGWQKNSPLHF. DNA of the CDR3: TGTGCCAGCAGTGGCGGGTGGCAGAAGAATTCACCCCTCCACTTT.

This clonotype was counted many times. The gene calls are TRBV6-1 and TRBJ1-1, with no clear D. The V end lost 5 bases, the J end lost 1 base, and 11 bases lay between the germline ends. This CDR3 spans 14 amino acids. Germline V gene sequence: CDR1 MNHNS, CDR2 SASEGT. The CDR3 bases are TGTGCCAGCAGTCTGGGCAGTTCGAACACTGAAGCTTTCTTT. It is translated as CASSLGSSNTEAFF.